What follows is one TCR beta chain and its context. Assay used: immunoSEQ multiplex PCR; TCRdb lists only in-frame clones, some missing. The table has 60,000 to 65,000 clones, roughly 57% seen once. This sample stems from a study of cytotoxic CD8 clonotypes in ibrutinib-treated CLL. About the study: On average, each sample had 255,043 productive templates and more than 85,000 productive rearrangements.

The receptor was isolated from a human donor with chronic lymphocytic leukemia. The sample consisted of PBMCs, taken after 12 months of ibrutinib treatment.

CDR3 nucleotides: TGTGCCAGTAGTACGACAGGGGGTCGGTACGAGCAGTACTTC. Amino acid sequence: CASSTTGGRYEQYF. The chain has TRBV19 and TRBJ2-7, with 9 bases fitting TRBD1. The CDR3 spans 14 residues. V shed 4 bases, J shed 4 bases, and the junction held 5 bases outside the gene matches. Germline lookup yields CDR1 LNHDA and CDR2 SQIVND (reference sequence).